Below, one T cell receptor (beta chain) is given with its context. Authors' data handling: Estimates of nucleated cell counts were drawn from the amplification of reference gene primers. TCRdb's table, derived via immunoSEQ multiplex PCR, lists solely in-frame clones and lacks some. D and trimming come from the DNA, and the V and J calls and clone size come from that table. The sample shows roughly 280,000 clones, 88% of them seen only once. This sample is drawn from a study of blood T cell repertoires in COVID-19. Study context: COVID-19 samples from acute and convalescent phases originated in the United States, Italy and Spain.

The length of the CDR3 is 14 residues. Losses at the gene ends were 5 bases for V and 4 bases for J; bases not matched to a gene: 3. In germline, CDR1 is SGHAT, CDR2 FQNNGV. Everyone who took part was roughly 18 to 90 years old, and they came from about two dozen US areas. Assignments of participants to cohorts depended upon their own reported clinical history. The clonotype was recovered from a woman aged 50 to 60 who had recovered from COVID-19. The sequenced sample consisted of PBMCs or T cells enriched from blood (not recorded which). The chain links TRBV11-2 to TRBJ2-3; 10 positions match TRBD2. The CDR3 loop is CASSPGTSADTQYF. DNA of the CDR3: TGTGCCAGCAGCCCCGGGACTAGCGCAGATACGCAGTATTTT.